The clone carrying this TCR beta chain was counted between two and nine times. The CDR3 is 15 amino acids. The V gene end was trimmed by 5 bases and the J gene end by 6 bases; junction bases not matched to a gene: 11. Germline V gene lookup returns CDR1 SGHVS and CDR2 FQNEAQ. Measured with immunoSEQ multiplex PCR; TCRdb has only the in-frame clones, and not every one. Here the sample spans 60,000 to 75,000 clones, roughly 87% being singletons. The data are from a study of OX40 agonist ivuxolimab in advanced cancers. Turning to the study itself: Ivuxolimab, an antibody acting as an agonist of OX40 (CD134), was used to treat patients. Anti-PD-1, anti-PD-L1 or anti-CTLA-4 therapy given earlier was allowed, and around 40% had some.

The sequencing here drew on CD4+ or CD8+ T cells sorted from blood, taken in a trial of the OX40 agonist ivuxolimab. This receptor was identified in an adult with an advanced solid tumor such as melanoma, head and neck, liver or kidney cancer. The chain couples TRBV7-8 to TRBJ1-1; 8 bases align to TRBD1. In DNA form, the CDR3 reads TGTGCCAGCAGCCCCGACAGGGGCGTGGGATCTGAAGCTTTCTTT. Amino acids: CASSPDRGVGSEAFF.